Included here is one T cell receptor beta chain sequence, with context. This sample is drawn from a study of blood T cell repertoires in COVID-19. Methods used by the authors: Estimation of nucleated cell counts relied on the amplification of reference gene primers. This table comes from immunoSEQ multiplex PCR, and its TCRdb copy is limited to in-frame clones, with some not included. V and J calls plus clone size are reproduced from that table; the DNA served to infer D and trimming. The profile shows about 400,000 clones, over 75% of them singletons. Recovered Cohort 3 donors showed two negative PCRs, clearance, or symptom resolution. This TCR came from a young woman who had recovered from COVID-19. Sequenced material: PBMCs or T cells enriched from blood (not recorded which).

The CDR3 DNA reads TGTGCCAGCAGTCCCACGGGACTAGCGGACTCCTACGAGCAGTACTTC. Translation gives CASSPTGLADSYEQYF. The chain recombines TRBV28 with TRBJ2-7; 11 bases are shared with TRBD2. V shed 5 bases, J shed 0 bases, and the junction held 6 bases outside the gene matches. The germline V gene encodes CDR1 MDHEN and CDR2 SYDVKM. The CDR3 spans 16 residues.